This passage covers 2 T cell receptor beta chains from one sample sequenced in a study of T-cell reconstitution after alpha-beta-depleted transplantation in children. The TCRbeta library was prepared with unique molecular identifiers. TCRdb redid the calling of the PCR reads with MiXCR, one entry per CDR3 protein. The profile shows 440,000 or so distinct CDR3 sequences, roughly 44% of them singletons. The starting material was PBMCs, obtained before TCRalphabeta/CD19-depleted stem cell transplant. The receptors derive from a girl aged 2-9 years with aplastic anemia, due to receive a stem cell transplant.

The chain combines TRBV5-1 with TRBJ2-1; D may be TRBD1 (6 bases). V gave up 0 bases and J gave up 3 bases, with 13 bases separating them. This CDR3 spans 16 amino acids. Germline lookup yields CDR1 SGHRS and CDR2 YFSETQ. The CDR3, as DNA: TGCGCCAGCAGCTTGGAAGCAGGGGTGGTCTACAATGAGCAGTTCTTC. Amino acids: CASSLEAGVVYNEQFF.

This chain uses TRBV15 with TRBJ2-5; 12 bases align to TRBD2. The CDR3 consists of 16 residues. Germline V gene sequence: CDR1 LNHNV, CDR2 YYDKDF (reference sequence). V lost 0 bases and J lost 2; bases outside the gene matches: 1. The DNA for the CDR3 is TGTGCCACCAGCAGAGAGACTAGCGGGGGTCAAGAGACCCAGTACTTC. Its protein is CATSRETSGGQETQYF.